This TCR beta chain was retrieved from a study of CD8+ T cells in alopecia areata. Study outcomes and limitations: Scalp clonality, along with expanded CD8+ clones among the top 100, was significantly decreased by tofacitinib.

Looked up from germline, CDR1 is SQVTM and CDR2 is ANQGSEA. This CDR3 has 14 amino acids. J lost 5 bases, V lost 7 bases, and 12 bases had no gene match. Specified treatment: oral pan-JAK inhibitor, 5-10 mg twice daily. RNA extraction was followed by reverse transcription into cDNA, which acted as the sequencing template. Libraries were prepared by immunoSEQ multiplex PCR; TCRdb keeps only in-frame clonotypes and omits some of them. The data show approximately 180,000 clones, roughly three fifths seen once. In its sample, this clone was seen once. Its antigen is unknown. The V call is TRBV29-1, the J call TRBJ2-5; the match to TRBD2 covers 8 bases. This clonotype was obtained from a human donor with alopecia areata. The sample here was CD4+ T cells sorted from blood, taken around week 50, from a patient treated with tofacitinib. CDR3 in DNA: TGCAGCGGGACCCGGGAGGGGAAACCGGAGACCCAGTACTTC. It translates to CSGTREGKPETQYF.